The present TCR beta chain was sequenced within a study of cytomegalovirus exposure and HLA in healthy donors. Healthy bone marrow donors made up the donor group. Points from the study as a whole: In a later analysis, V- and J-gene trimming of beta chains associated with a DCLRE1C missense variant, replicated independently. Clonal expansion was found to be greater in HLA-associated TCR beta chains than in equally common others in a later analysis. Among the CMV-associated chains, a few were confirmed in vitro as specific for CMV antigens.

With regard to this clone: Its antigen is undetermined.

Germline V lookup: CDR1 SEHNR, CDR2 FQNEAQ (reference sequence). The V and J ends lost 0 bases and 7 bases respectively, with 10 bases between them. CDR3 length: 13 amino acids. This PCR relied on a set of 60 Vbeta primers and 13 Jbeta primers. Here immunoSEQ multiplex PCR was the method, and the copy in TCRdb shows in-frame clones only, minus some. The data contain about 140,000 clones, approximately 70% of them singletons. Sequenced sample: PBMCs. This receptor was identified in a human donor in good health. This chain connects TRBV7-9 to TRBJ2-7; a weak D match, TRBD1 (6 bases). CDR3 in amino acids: CASSLAARGEQYF. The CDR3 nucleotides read TGTGCCAGCAGCTTAGCGGCCAGGGGTGAGCAGTACTTC.